These T cell receptor beta chains were read from a single sample in a study of blood T cell repertoires in COVID-19. TCRdb's copy holds only in-frame clones and misses some; the assay was immunoSEQ multiplex PCR. The profile shows roughly 190,000 clones, 70% to 80% of them singletons. The specimen sequenced was peripheral blood. These receptors were taken from a woman aged 45-65 years with acute or convalescent COVID-19. Each CDR3 is given with its conserved first and last residue. The D gene is left open where the match is weak. Clone sizes are given selectively: once, few, many, or a class where the clone is expanded.

abundance,j_gene,d_gene,v_gene,CDR3aa
NA,TRBJ1-3,NA,TRBV5-1,CASSLAQGSGNTIYF
once,TRBJ2-1,TRBD2,TRBV5-4,CASSPTSGGYNEQFF
NA,TRBJ2-7,TRBD1,TRBV30,CAFDRAYEQYF
NA,TRBJ2-1,TRBD2,TRBV6-5,CASRPKRGVYNEQFF
few,TRBJ1-1,NA,TRBV13,CASSRDNFGNTEAFF
once,TRBJ1-2,NA,TRBV11-3,CASSLGGHGYTF
NA,TRBJ2-7,TRBD1,TRBV11-2,CASSSGTGKYEQYF
NA,TRBJ2-1,TRBD2,TRBV3-1/TRBV3-2,CASSQALRTSGRNEQFF
NA,TRBJ1-5,NA,TRBV19,CASSIGGSSNQPQHF
once,TRBJ2-1,TRBD2,TRBV4-2,CASSQVLLAGRGEQFF
NA,TRBJ2-7,NA,TRBV28,CASGERTPSSYEQYF
NA,TRBJ1-1,TRBD1,TRBV12-3/TRBV12-4,CASSYTGVTEAFF
NA,TRBJ1-5,TRBD1,TRBV18,CASSDRGVGANQPQHF
NA,TRBJ2-1,NA,TRBV5-1,CASTEGRLYNEQFF
NA,TRBJ2-5,NA,TRBV25-1,CASSEAGTKTQYF
NA,TRBJ1-6,NA,TRBV30,CAWNPAGVGSPLHF
NA,TRBJ2-1,TRBD2,TRBV7-2,CASSYRTSGSSYNEQFF
NA,TRBJ1-4,NA,TRBV3-1/TRBV3-2,CASSQAQGTNEKLFF
NA,TRBJ2-5,NA,TRBV6-5,CASSYSPSEETQYF
NA,TRBJ2-3,NA,TRBV11-3,CASSLESGSTDTQYF
NA,TRBJ2-7,NA,TRBV28,CASSLGRTYEQYF
NA,TRBJ1-2,NA,TRBV6-5,CASNVGDKGYTF
NA,TRBJ2-2,TRBD2,TRBV5-1,CASSWTSGSPNTGELFF
NA,TRBJ2-3,NA,TRBV20-1,CSASDPTSTDTQYF
NA,TRBJ1-1,TRBD1,TRBV19,CASSQTGGSEAFF
NA,TRBJ1-1,TRBD1,TRBV9,CASSVDGQGARKAFF
NA,TRBJ2-7,NA,TRBV9,CASSASDSRPYEQYF
NA,TRBJ2-1,TRBD2,TRBV2,CASSELGLAGRDNEQFF
NA,TRBJ2-4,NA,TRBV18,CASSPQSGILTKNIQYF
NA,TRBJ2-1,TRBD2,TRBV27,CASSDFRGSSYNEQFF
NA,TRBJ2-2,NA,TRBV18,CASSPARVTGELFF
NA,TRBJ1-2,TRBD1,TRBV7-2,CASSSTGAAGSGYTF
once,TRBJ1-5,TRBD1,TRBV19,CASSRGGGQPQHF
NA,TRBJ1-1,TRBD1,TRBV5-4,CASSPKGAGRTEAFF
few,TRBJ1-1,NA,TRBV18,CASSPSTGTHTEAFF
NA,TRBJ2-5,TRBD1,TRBV14,CASSPYRGIQETQYF
NA,TRBJ1-1,NA,TRBV6-5,CASRLNRDRKAFF
NA,TRBJ1-2,TRBD1,TRBV30,CAWSNPDRANYGYTF
NA,TRBJ2-1,TRBD2,TRBV5-1,CASSFLLAGGSYNEQFF
once,TRBJ2-7,NA,TRBV19,CASSASPQIYEQYF
NA,TRBJ1-5,TRBD1,TRBV19,CASSTRTGISNQPQHF
NA,TRBJ1-4,TRBD1,TRBV19,CASSTTGGRNEKLFF
NA,TRBJ1-2,NA,TRBV11-2,CASSVVGGGYGYTF
NA,TRBJ1-1,NA,TRBV6-6,CASSTGVGRGNTEAFF
NA,TRBJ1-1,TRBD1,TRBV5-6,CASSSRTGAGTEAFF
NA,TRBJ1-3,NA,TRBV28,CASSRRTVPSGNTIYF
NA,TRBJ1-1,TRBD1,TRBV18,CASSPTGQSSMNTEAFF
NA,TRBJ2-7,NA,TRBV15,CATSRQYQAPYEQYF
many,TRBJ1-1,NA,TRBV3-1/TRBV3-2,CASSPFSGSDRAFF
NA,TRBJ1-1,NA,TRBV20-1,CSAEDGEAFF
few,TRBJ1-2,TRBD1,TRBV28,CASRGQGAKSMNGYTF
few,TRBJ1-2,TRBD1,TRBV4-2,CASSQRTGIGYGYTF
NA,TRBJ1-2,NA,TRBV3-1/TRBV3-2,CASSQEGGRLYTF
NA,TRBJ2-1,TRBD2,TRBV7-8,CASSLERGALYEQFF
NA,TRBJ1-1,TRBD1,TRBV18,CASSKGAFREAFF
NA,TRBJ2-7,NA,TRBV28,CASSFDWESYEQYF
NA,TRBJ2-3,TRBD1,TRBV7-6,CASSTGQGVADTQYF
NA,TRBJ1-6,TRBD1,TRBV20-1,CSASGTVSSYNSPLHF
NA,TRBJ2-7,NA,TRBV12-3/TRBV12-4,CASSATGYEQYF